The sequence of this T cell receptor beta chain was determined in a study of blood T cells in healthy people across ages. The length of the CDR3 is 15 residues. V lost 1 base and J lost 2, with 10 bases in between. This clonotype turned up a few times. Its antigen is currently unknown. A second roughly 6 to 12 cycle PCR used barcoded and J-beta primers. TCRdb re-called the 5' RACE reads with MiXCR, one entry per CDR3 protein. The sample has approximately 800,000 distinct CDR3 sequences; approximately 25% are singletons. General study results and limits: Donor CMV infection status was unknown, possibly confounding age-related changes in expanded clonotypes. Higher naive T cell percentage went strongly together with higher TCR beta diversity.

In addition, the sample was reused for a study of T cells of mothers and their children. From that report: The donor cohort consisted of a few healthy Caucasian mothers and their six children. Related mother and child pairs showed slightly greater overlap (not significant) than unrelated pairs did.

The TCR originated in a boy under 18 in good health. This chain connects TRBV12-3 or TRBV12-4 to TRBJ2-3; tentatively, D is TRBD2 (5 bases). The sequenced sample consisted of blood. CDR3 amino acids: CASSLGGAYTDTQYF. The CDR3 bases are TGTGCCAGCAGTTTAGGGGGAGCCTACACAGATACGCAGTATTTT.